Given below is one T cell receptor beta chain in context. Its matching antigen is unknown. These data originate in a study of beta chain features in type 1 diabetes. General observations from the study: Naive, central memory and Treg TCRB repertoires appeared more alike in patients than in healthy donors. All four CD4+ subsets of Type 1 diabetes patients contained TCRB CDR3s that were moderately but significantly shorter.

The V gene's germline CDR1 is LNHNV and CDR2 YYDKDF (reference sequence). The CDR3 runs 13 residues. The ends were cut back, 1 base at V and 4 bases at J, with 8 bases in the middle. The study reverse transcribed the entire isolated RNA, so it sequenced expressed TCRB transcripts. The data were produced by immunoSEQ multiplex PCR, yet TCRdb's version contains in-frame clones alone and is incomplete. The sample has around 500,000 clones; about 29% are singletons. Sequencing used naive CD4+ T cells from blood. The clonotype originates from a young man in good health. The rearrangement uses TRBV15 and TRBJ2-7; D is uncertain. The CDR3 reads CATSRAPQYEQYF. The CDR3 DNA sequence: TGTGCCACCAGCAGAGCCCCGCAGTACGAGCAGTACTTC. Supplemented by reference TRBV15 and TRBJ2-7, the full variable domain reads DAMVIQNPRYQVTQFGKPVTLSCSQTLNHNVMYWYQQKSSQAPKLLFHYYDKDFNNEADTPDNFQSRRPNTSFCFLDIRSPGLGDTAMYLCATSRAPQYEQYFGPGTRLTVT.